This is a list of T cell receptor beta chains from one sample in a study of blood T cell repertoires in COVID-19. Profiled with immunoSEQ multiplex PCR; TCRdb holds only in-frame clones, not every one. The sample holds 20,000 to 30,000 clones, roughly four fifths seen once. Sequences were obtained from peripheral blood. The receptors here all came from a woman between 65 and 79 years old with COVID-19, enrolled during active disease. Both conserved end residues are part of each CDR3.

TRBV2	TRBJ2-7	CASMIGSLYEQYF
TRBV7-3	TRBJ2-1	CASSLIGTGTYNEQFF
TRBV27	TRBJ1-5	CASSLNSNSNQPQHF
TRBV21-1	TRBJ1-2	CASTNNRECYGYTF
TRBV3-1/TRBV3-2	TRBJ1-5	CASSPNSRRENQPQHF
TRBV6-5	TRBJ2-3	CASSFRGTDTQYF
TRBV21-1	TRBJ1-5	CASSTGTDNQPQHF
TRBV7-2	TRBJ1-4	CASSMPPGQVNEKLFF
TRBV7-3	TRBJ1-1	CASSSRTGAEAFF
TRBV18	TRBJ1-3	CASSPYGQLTSSGNTIYF
TRBV5-1	TRBJ2-3	CASSLGTSTDTQYF
TRBV27	TRBJ1-6	CASTRQGISYNSPLHF
TRBV15	TRBJ1-1	CATSRDRGSEAFF
TRBV7-8	TRBJ1-5	CASSLANGGDQPQHF
TRBV5-1	TRBJ1-3	CASSLSGGSVRNTIYF
TRBV12-5	TRBJ1-2	CASGSGQGYGYTF
TRBV29-1	TRBJ1-1	CSVVTGINTEAFF
TRBV21-1	TRBJ1-1	CASSKVKGETEMNTEAFF
TRBV18	TRBJ2-2	CASSWTGGTGELFF
TRBV3-1/TRBV3-2	TRBJ2-1	CASSQADEQFF
TRBV6-2/TRBV6-3	TRBJ2-1	CASSSRGFSYNEQFF
TRBV5-4	TRBJ2-7	CASSPRDRVHEQYF
TRBV11-3	TRBJ2-6	CASSLVTGERFTGANVLTF
TRBV7-6	TRBJ1-2	CASSPMTGGLGGYTF
TRBV27	TRBJ1-1	CASRKTGGNTEAFF
TRBV5-1	TRBJ2-3	CASSEGPGGTDTQYF
TRBV9	TRBJ2-1	CASSAGLAEDNEQFF
TRBV7-5	TRBJ1-5	CARSLVEQGRWNQPQHF
TRBV7-2	TRBJ1-1	CASRPQGANMNTEAFF
TRBV29-1	TRBJ1-1	CSARARGHTEAFF
TRBV5-1	TRBJ1-2	CASSMEGQSNYGYTF
TRBV14	TRBJ2-7	CASSQDIGSHEQYF
TRBV19	TRBJ2-4	CASSIGVTALAKNIQYF
TRBV2	TRBJ1-6	CASNPTGLESPLHF
TRBV4-3	TRBJ1-2	CASSQDSQGLGYGYTF
TRBV4-3	TRBJ1-2	CASSRGQSYGYTF
TRBV1	TRBJ2-3	CTSSQPGAGVTDTQYF
TRBV6-2/TRBV6-3	TRBJ1-1	CASSLVDRNTEAFF
TRBV4-3	TRBJ2-1	CASSLWTGGYNEQFF
TRBV28	TRBJ2-3	CAGGGSFTDTQYF
TRBV2	TRBJ1-1	CASSRDRGHVFF
TRBV20-1	TRBJ1-4	CSASNGGVANEKLFF
TRBV19	TRBJ1-6	CASTPDRTKGYSPLHF
TRBV7-2	TRBJ2-1	CASSFRRDNEQFF
TRBV11-3	TRBJ2-1	CASSLGTGRGGYNEQFF
TRBV19	TRBJ2-6	CASSIQGANVLTF
TRBV2	TRBJ2-7	CASRWGVALSYEQYF
TRBV7-6	TRBJ1-1	CASSPGQILNTEAFF
TRBV11-1	TRBJ1-6	CASSLATAGNSPLHF